The T cell receptor beta chain described here comes from a study of shared clonotypes between healthy human individuals. Naive CD8 isolation took CD45RO-negative cells positively selected for CCR7 and excluded terminally differentiated effector memory CD45RA+ cells. Repertoires were generated with immunoSEQ multiplex PCR, while TCRdb's copy carries only in-frame clones and drops some. Of roughly 2,000,000 clones detected, over 85% appear once; the ten largest clones hold less than 1.5%. This sequence was found in a young man in good health. Sequenced sample: naive CD8+ T cells sorted from blood.

The CDR3 loop reads CASTTGFGNTEAFF. The CDR3 nucleotides are TGTGCCAGTACCACAGGGTTTGGTAACACTGAAGCTTTCTTT. The chain recombines TRBV19 with TRBJ1-1, with D perhaps matching TRBD1 (6 bases). The V gene's germline CDR1 is LNHDA and CDR2 SQIVND (reference sequence). The CDR3 runs 14 residues. V gave up 7 bases and J gave up 2 bases, with 14 bases separating them. Full variable domain (rest looked up from reference TRBV19 and TRBJ1-1): DGGITQSPKYLFRKEGQNVTLSCEQNLNHDAMYWYRQDPGQGLRLIYYSQIVNDFQKGDIAEGYSVSREKKESFPLTVTSAQKNPTAFYLCASTTGFGNTEAFFGQGTRLTVV.